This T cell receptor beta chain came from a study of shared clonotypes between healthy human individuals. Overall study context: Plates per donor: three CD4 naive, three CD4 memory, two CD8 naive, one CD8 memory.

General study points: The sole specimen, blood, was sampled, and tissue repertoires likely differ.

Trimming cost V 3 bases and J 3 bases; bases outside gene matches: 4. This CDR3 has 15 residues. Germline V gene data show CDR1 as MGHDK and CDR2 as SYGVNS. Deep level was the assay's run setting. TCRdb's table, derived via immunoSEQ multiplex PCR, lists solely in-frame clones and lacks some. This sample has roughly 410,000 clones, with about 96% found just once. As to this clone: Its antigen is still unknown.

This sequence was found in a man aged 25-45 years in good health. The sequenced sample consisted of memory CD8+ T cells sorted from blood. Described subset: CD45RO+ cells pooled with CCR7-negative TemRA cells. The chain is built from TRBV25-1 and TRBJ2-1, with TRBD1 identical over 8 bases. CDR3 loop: CASSDPGQVYNEQFF. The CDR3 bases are TGTGCCAGCAGTGACCCGGGACAGGTCTACAATGAGCAGTTCTTC. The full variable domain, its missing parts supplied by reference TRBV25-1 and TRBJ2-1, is EADIYQTPRYLVIGTGKKITLECSQTMGHDKMYWYQQDPGMELHLIHYSYGVNSTEKGDLSSESTVSRIRTEHFPLTLESARPSHTSQYLCASSDPGQVYNEQFFGPGTRLTVL.